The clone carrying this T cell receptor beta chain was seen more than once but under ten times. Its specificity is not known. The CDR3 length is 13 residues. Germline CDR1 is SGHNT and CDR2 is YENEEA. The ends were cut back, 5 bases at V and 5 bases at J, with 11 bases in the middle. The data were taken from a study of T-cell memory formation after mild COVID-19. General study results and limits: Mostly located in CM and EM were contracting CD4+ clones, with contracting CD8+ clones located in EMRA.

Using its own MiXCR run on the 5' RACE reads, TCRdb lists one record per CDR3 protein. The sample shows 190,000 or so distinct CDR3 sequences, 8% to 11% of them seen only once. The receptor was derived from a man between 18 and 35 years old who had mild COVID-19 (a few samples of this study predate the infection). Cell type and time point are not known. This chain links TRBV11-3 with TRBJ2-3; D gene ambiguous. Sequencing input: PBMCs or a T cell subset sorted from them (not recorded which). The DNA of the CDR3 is TGTGCCAGCAGCCCAGAGCTGGGAGATACGCAGTATTTT. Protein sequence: CASSPELGDTQYF.